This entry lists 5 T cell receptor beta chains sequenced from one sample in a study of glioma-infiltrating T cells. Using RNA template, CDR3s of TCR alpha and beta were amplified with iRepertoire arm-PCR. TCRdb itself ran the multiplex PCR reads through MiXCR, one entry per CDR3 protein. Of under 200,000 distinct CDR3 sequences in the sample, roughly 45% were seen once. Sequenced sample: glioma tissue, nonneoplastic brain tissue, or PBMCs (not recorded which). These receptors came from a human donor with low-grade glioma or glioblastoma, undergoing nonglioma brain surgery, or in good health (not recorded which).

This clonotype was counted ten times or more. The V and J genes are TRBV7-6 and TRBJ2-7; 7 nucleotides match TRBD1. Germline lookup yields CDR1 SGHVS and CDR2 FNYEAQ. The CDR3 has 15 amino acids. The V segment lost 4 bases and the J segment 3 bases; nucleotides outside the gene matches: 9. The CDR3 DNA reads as TGTGCCAGCAGCTCGACGTACAGGGGTGACTACGAGCAGTACTTC. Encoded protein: CASSSTYRGDYEQYF. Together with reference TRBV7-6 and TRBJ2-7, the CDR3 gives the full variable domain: GAGVSQSPRYKVTKRGQDVALRCDPISGHVSLYWYRQALGQGPEFLTYFNYEAQQDKSGLPNDRFSAERPEGSISTLTIQRTEQRDSAMYRCASSSTYRGDYEQYFGPGTRLTVT.

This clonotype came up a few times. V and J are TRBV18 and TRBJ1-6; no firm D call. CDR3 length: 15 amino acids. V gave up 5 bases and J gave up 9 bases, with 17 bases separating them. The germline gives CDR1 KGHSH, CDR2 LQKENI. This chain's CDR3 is CASSTETLAASPLHF. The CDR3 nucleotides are TGTGCCAGCTCAACTGAGACGCTCGCGGCTTCACCCCTCCACTTT.

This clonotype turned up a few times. CDR3 coding DNA: TGTGCCAGCAGCTTAGCCGGGCAGGTCGTAGGCTATGGCTACACCTTC. It encodes CASSLAGQVVGYGYTF. The chain joins TRBV7-2 to TRBJ1-2; unclear D gene. From germline, CDR1 is SGHTA and CDR2 FQGNSA. V lost 0 bases, J lost 4 bases, and 15 bases lay in between. The CDR3 extends over 16 amino acids. The whole variable domain, filled in from reference TRBV7-2 and TRBJ1-2, reads GAGVSQSPSNKVTEKGKDVELRCDPISGHTALYWYRQSLGQGLEFLIYFQGNSAPDKSGLPSDRFSAERTGGSVSTLTIQRTQQEDSAVYLCASSLAGQVVGYGYTFGSGTRLTVV.

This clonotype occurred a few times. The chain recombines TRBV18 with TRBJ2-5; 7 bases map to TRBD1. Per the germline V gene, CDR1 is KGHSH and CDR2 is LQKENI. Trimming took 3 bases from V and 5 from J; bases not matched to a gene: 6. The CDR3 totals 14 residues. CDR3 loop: CASSPRQGMETQYF. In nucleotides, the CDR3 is TGTGCCAGCTCACCTCGACAGGGCATGGAGACCCAGTACTTC.

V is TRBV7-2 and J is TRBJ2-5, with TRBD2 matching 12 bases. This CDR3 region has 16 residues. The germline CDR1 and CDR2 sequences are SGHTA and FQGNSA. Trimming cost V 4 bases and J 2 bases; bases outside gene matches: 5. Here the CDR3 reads CASSSRLAGVQETQYF. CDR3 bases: TGTGCCAGCAGCTCTAGACTAGCGGGAGTACAAGAGACCCAGTACTTC.